Shown below are 4 T cell receptor beta chains from a single sample sequenced in a study of post-analysis software for immune sequencing data. Study conclusions and caveats: Several TRBV segments were more frequent in patients than controls; TRBV5-6, TRBV5-1 and TRBV20-1 belonged to this group.

For these receptors, no antigen is known. Unique-molecular-identifier-tagged TCR beta cDNA libraries were used. TCRdb independently ran MiXCR on the PCR reads; one entry per CDR3 protein. The table records approximately 360,000 distinct CDR3 sequences, roughly 30% of them present only once. The source material was blood. The receptor set was obtained from a girl aged 5 to 17 with multiple sclerosis.

The chain joins TRBV7-2 to TRBJ1-2; D call uncertain. Germline CDR1 reads SGHTA; CDR2 reads FQGNSA. Trimming removed 2 bases from V and 2 bases from J, with 6 bases in between. This CDR3 is built from 13 residues. CDR3 amino acids: CASSLYRNYGYTF. CDR3 DNA: TGTGCCAGCAGCTTATACCGAAACTATGGCTACACCTTC.

This clonotype appeared a few times. The gene calls are TRBV5-1 and TRBJ2-3; tentative D call: TRBD1 (6 bases). CDR1 is SGHRS and CDR2 is YFSETQ in the germline V gene. The CDR3 sequence is 14 residues long. V lost 2 bases to trimming and J lost 0 bases, with 7 bases between them. This CDR3 reads CASSFGQSTDTQYF. The CDR3 DNA is TGCGCCAGCAGCTTTGGACAGAGCACAGATACGCAGTATTTT.

This clonotype was seen a few times. The V and J genes are TRBV20-1 and TRBJ1-5; no reliable D call. CDR3 length: 15 residues. CDR1 and CDR2 from the germline V gene are DFQATT and SNEGSKA (reference sequence). The V end lost 3 bases, the J end lost 0 bases, and 12 bases lay between the germline ends. CDR3 region: CSASPPEISNQPQHF. The CDR3 DNA reads as TGCAGTGCTAGTCCCCCTGAGATTAGCAATCAGCCCCAGCATTTT.

The chain couples TRBV2 to TRBJ1-1; D is possibly TRBD1 (5 bases). V was shortened by 8 bases and J by 1 base, with 11 bases between the two germline ends. Germline CDR1 reads SNHLY; CDR2 reads FYNNEI. There are 13 residues in the CDR3. The CDR3 reads CASLGHPNTEAFF. Here the CDR3 DNA reads TGTGCCAGCCTAGGACACCCGAACACTGAAGCTTTCTTT. Together with reference TRBV2 and TRBJ1-1, the CDR3 gives the full variable domain: EPEVTQTPSHQVTQMGQEVILRCVPISNHLYFYWYRQILGQKVEFLVSFYNNEISEKSEIFDDQFSVERPDGSNFTLKIRSTKLEDSAMYFCASLGHPNTEAFFGQGTRLTVV.